This TCR beta chain was captured in a study of blood T cell repertoires in COVID-19. Study in general: Sites across the United States, Italy and Spain contributed samples from acute and convalescent COVID-19. The analysed material was cDNA or gDNA that came from T cells, B-cell-depleted T cells, or PBMCs.

The CDR3 totals 13 residues. CDR1 and CDR2 from the germline V gene are GTSNPN and SVGIG (reference sequence). V lost 5 bases, J lost 1 base, and 3 bases stayed unmatched. This clone has just a few counts. In the source study's methods: Reference gene primer amplification gave estimated nucleated cell counts. The method was immunoSEQ multiplex PCR; TCRdb's version includes in-frame clones alone and lacks a portion of them. V and J calls and clone size come straight from that table; D and trimming were deduced from the DNA. The table has roughly 300,000 clones, 86% seen once. The chain is built from TRBV30 and TRBJ1-1; 8 bases match TRBD1. This sequence originates from a woman between 50 and 59 years old with acute or convalescent COVID-19. The material sequenced was peripheral blood. The CDR3 is CAWGQGANTEAFF. CDR3 DNA sequence: TGTGCCTGGGGGCAGGGGGCGAACACTGAAGCTTTCTTT. Filled out from reference TRBV30 and TRBJ1-1, the complete variable domain reads SQTIHQWPATLVQPVGSPLSLECTVEGTSNPNLYWYRQAAGRGLQLLFYSVGIGQISSEVPQNLSASRPQDRQFILSSKKLLLSDSGFYLCAWGQGANTEAFFGQGTRLTVV.